This TCR beta chain was profiled in a study of CD8+CD57+ T cells in acquired aplastic anemia. Findings of the study overall: Levels of CD8+ Simpson's diversity were not significantly distinct in patients versus controls.

Using genomic DNA as the template, TCR beta VDJ and CDR3 profiling was carried out. One entry per CDR3 protein results from TCRdb running MiXCR on the reads. The sample lists around 130,000 distinct CDR3 sequences, approximately 50% seen once, with roughly 30% in the top ten. Turning to this clonotype: What it binds is unknown.

In patients chosen for sequencing, flow cytometry had shown CD8+CD57+ cell expansion. Every patient was diagnosed with severe acquired aplastic anemia. The V segment lost 4 bases and the J segment 4 bases; nucleotides outside the gene matches: 3. Germline assignment: CDR1 SQVTM and CDR2 ANQGSEA. This CDR3 spans 12 amino acids. The TCR originated in a human donor with aplastic anemia. The source material was sorted CD4+, CD8+, or CD8+CD57+ T cells (not recorded which) from PBMCs. The genes are TRBV29-1 and TRBJ1-2; 7 bases align to TRBD1. DNA for the CDR3: TGCAGCGTTGGGACAGGCTCCTATGGCTACACCTTC. It codes for CSVGTGSYGYTF.